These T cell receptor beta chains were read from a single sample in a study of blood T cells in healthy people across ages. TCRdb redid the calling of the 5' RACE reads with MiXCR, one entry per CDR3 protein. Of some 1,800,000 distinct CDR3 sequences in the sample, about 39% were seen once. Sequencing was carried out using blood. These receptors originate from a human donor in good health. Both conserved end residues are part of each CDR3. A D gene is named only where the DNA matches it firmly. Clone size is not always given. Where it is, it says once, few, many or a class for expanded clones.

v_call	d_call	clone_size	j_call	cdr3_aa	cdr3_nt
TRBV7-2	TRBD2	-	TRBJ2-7	CASSLGRGLGRFNEQYF	TGTGCCAGCAGCTTAGGGCGGGGACTAGGAAGATTCAATGAGCAGTACTTC
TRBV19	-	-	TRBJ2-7	CASSTGLVYEQYF	TGTGCCAGTAGTACGGGACTCGTCTACGAGCAGTACTTC
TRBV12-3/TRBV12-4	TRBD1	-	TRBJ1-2	CASTPDRDYGYTF	TGTGCCAGCACCCCGGACAGGGACTATGGCTACACCTTC
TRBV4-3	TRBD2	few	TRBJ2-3	CASSQERENTQYF	TGCGCCAGCAGCCAAGAGCGGGAGAATACGCAGTATTTT
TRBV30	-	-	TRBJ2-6	CASDSSGANVRTF	TGTGCCTCTGACAGCTCTGGGGCCAACGTCCGGACTTTC
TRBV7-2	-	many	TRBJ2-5	CASSLVKGETQYF	TGTGCCAGCAGCTTAGTTAAGGGGGAGACCCAGTACTTC
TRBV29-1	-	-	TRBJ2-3	CSVVAGGSTDTRYF	-
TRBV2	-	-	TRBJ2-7	CASSVRGYEQYF	TGTGCCAGCAGCGTCAGGGGCTACGAGCAGTACTTC
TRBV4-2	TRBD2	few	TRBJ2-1	CASSQGTSGHNEQFF	TGTGCCAGCAGCCAAGGCACTAGCGGGCACAATGAGCAGTTCTTC
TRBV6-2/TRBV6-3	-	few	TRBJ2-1	CASSYSGDSYNEQFF	TGTGCCAGCAGTTACTCTGGGGACTCCTACAATGAGCAGTTCTTC
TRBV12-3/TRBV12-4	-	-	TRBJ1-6	CASSFRVNSPLHF	TGTGCCAGCAGTTTCAGGGTTAATTCACCCCTCCACTTT
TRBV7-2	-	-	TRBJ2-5	CASNADWGSRPKEAQYF	TGTGCCAGTAACGCCGATTGGGGTAGCCGCCCCAAAGAGGCCCAGTACTTC
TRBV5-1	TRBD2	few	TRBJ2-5	CASSLFSTASGAQETQYF	TGCGCCAGCAGCTTGTTTAGTACGGCTAGCGGGGCCCAAGAGACCCAGTACTTC
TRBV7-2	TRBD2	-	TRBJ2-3	CASSLIAGLADTQYF	TGTGCCAGCAGCTTAATAGCGGGGTTGGCAGATACGCAGTATTTT
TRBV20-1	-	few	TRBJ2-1	CSAISFRDTYNEQFF	TGCAGTGCTATTTCGTTCCGGGACACCTACAATGAGCAGTTCTTC
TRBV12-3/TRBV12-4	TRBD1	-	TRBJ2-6	CASSAVGQGAFVLTF	TGTGCCAGCAGCGCTGTGGGACAGGGGGCATTCGTCCTGACTTTC
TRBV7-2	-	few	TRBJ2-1	CASSSSHSHNEQFF	TGTGCCAGCAGCTCGTCTCACAGTCACAATGAGCAGTTCTTC
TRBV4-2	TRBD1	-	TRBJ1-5	CASSQGAGGRNFNQPQHF	TGTGCCAGCAGCCAAGGGGCAGGGGGGCGTAATTTCAATCAGCCCCAGCATTTT
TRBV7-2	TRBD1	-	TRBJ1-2	CASSGLGGLTGEAYGYTF	TGTGCCAGCAGCGGTTTGGGGGGGCTGACAGGGGAGGCCTATGGCTACACCTTC
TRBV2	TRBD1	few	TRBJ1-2	CASSAQGDPDNYGYTF	TGTGCCAGCAGTGCACAGGGGGATCCCGATAACTATGGCTACACCTTC
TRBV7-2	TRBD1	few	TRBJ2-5	CASSSPDRAQETQYF	TGTGCCAGCAGCTCTCCGGACAGGGCGCAAGAGACCCAGTACTTC
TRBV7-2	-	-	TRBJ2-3	CASSLVLRHLSTDTQYF	TGTGCCAGCAGCTTAGTTTTAAGGCACCTTAGCACAGATACGCAGTATTTT
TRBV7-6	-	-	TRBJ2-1	CASSPDEAGFSYNEQFF	TGTGCCAGCAGCCCTGATGAGGCTGGGTTTTCCTACAATGAGCAGTTCTTC
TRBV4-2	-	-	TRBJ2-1	CASSQDGGGRYNEQFF	TGTGCCAGCAGCCAAGATGGGGGGGGCCGTTACAATGAGCAGTTCTTC
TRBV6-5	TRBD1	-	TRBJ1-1	CASTKGQVNTEAFF	TGTGCCAGCACCAAGGGACAGGTGAACACTGAAGCTTTCTTT
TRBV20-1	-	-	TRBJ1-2	CSARDQSGLSYGYTF	TGCAGTGCTAGAGATCAGTCTGGGTTAAGCTATGGCTACACCTTC
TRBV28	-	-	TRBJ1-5	CASSLMGRAQHF	TGTGCCAGCAGTTTAATGGGCAGGGCCCAGCATTTT
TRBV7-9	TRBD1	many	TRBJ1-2	CASSETGGTYGYTF	TGTGCCAGCTCCGAGACAGGGGGCACCTATGGCTACACCTTC
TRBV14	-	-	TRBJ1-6	CASSQEREASPLHF	TGTGCCAGCAGCCAAGAAAGGGAGGCCTCACCCCTCCACTTT
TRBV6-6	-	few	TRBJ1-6	CASTQASSYNSPLHF	TGTGCCAGCACCCAGGCGAGCTCCTATAATTCACCCCTCCACTTT
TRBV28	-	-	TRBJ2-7	CASSLRAGNSYEQYF	TGTGCCAGCAGCCTCCGAGCAGGTAACTCCTACGAGCAGTACTTC
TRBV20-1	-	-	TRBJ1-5	CSARQDHSNQPQHF	TGCAGTGCTAGACAGGACCATAGCAATCAGCCCCAGCATTTT
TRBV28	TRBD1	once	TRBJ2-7	CASSSPGQDNEQYF	TGTGCCAGCAGTAGCCCGGGACAGGATAACGAGCAGTACTTC
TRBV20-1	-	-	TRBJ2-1	CSARDEGLSYNEQFF	TGCAGTGCTAGAGACGAGGGGCTCTCCTACAATGAGCAGTTCTTC
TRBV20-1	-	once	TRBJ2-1	CSAGTRGQFF	TGCAGTGCTGGAACCAGAGGGCAGTTCTTC
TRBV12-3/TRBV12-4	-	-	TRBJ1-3	CASSLGQQGGNTIYF	TGTGCCAGCAGTTTAGGACAGCAGGGTGGAAACACCATATATTTT
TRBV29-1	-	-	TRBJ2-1	CSADLKGFNEQFF	TGCAGCGCCGACCTTAAGGGGTTCAATGAGCAGTTCTTC
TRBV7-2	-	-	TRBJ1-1	CANSLSGLAKAFF	TGTGCCAACAGCTTATCGGGTTTAGCCAAAGCTTTCTTT
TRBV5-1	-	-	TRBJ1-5	CASSLAGGRGEPQHF	TGCGCCAGCAGCTTGGCCGGGGGGCGAGGGGAGCCCCAGCATTTT
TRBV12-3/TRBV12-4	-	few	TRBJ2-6	CASSLWQSSGANVLTF	TGTGCCAGCAGTTTGTGGCAGAGCTCTGGGGCCAACGTCCTGACTTTC
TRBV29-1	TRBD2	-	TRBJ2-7	CSVVERGPPYEQYF	TGCAGCGTTGTAGAGCGGGGGCCGCCCTACGAGCAGTACTTC
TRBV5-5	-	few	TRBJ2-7	CASSLRQEPYEQYF	TGTGCCAGCAGCTTAAGACAGGAACCCTACGAGCAGTACTTC
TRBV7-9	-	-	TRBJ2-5	CASSQDRIQTQYF	TGTGCCAGCAGCCAAGACAGGATACAGACCCAGTACTTC
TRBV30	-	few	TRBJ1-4	CAWSHGIIVEKSGEKLFF	TGTGCCTGGAGCCATGGTATCATCGTGGAAAAATCGGGCGAAAAACTGTTTTTT
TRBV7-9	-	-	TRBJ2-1	CASSLTPQTGNEQFF	TGTGCCAGCAGCTTAACTCCCCAGACTGGCAATGAGCAGTTCTTC
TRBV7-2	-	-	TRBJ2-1	CASSFGNTYNEQFF	TGTGCCAGCAGCTTCGGGAATACTTACAATGAGCAGTTCTTC
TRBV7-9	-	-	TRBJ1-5	CASSSAAQGPQHF	TGTGCCAGCAGCTCTGCGGCTCAAGGGCCCCAGCATTTT
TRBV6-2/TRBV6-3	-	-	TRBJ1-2	CASGRDYINYGYTF	TGTGCCAGCGGGAGGGACTACATTAACTATGGCTACACCTTC
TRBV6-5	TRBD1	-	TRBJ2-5	CASSWDRGLSHETQYF	TGTGCCAGCAGTTGGGACAGGGGCTTGTCGCATGAGACCCAGTACTTC
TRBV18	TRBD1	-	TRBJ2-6	CASSPSGTGGTGANVLTF	TGTGCCAGCTCACCGTCCGGGACAGGGGGTACTGGGGCCAACGTCCTGACTTTC
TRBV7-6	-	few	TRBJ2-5	CASSLEGAPGGTQYF	TGTGCCAGCAGCTTAGAGGGGGCCCCGGGGGGGACCCAGTACTTC
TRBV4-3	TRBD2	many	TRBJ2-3	CASSQDKRGLDTQYF	TGCGCCAGCAGCCAAGATAAGCGGGGGCTAGATACGCAGTATTTT
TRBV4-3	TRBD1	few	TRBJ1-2	CASSTRDRGYGYTF	TGCGCCAGCAGCACCCGGGACAGGGGATATGGCTACACCTTC